The rows below give T cell receptor beta chains drawn from one sample of a study of neoadjuvant anti-PD-1 for oral cavity cancer. Sequencing used immunoSEQ multiplex PCR; TCRdb keeps in-frame clones, though not all of them. This table has around 9,700 clones, approximately 52% appearing once. The source was tumor tissue, collected before nivolumab (anti-PD-1) treatment. The receptors were gathered from a person aged 35 to 85 with oral cavity squamous cell carcinoma. Both conserved end residues are part of each CDR3. Fields, in order: J gene, D gene, clone size, V gene, CDR3 length, CDR3 DNA, CDR3 protein. A D gene is named only where the DNA matches it firmly. Size values are once, few and many counts, or a class for expanded clones, and some rows have none.

J gene: TRBJ2-7
D gene: TRBD1
clone size: .
V gene: TRBV7-9
CDR3 length: 14
CDR3 DNA: TGTGCCAGCAGCTCGTTACAGGGGATCAGCGAGCAGTACTTC
CDR3 protein: CASSSLQGISEQYF

J gene: TRBJ1-3
D gene: .
clone size: once
V gene: TRBV10-3
CDR3 length: 14
CDR3 DNA: TGTGCCATCAGACTCGAGGGACCTGGAAACACCATATATTTT
CDR3 protein: CAIRLEGPGNTIYF

J gene: TRBJ2-3
D gene: .
clone size: once
V gene: TRBV19
CDR3 length: 14
CDR3 DNA: TGTGCCAGTAGTCAGCCAGGGTACACAGATACGCAGTATTTT
CDR3 protein: CASSQPGYTDTQYF

J gene: TRBJ2-2
D gene: .
clone size: .
V gene: TRBV7-9
CDR3 length: 16
CDR3 DNA: TGTGCCAGCAGCGACAATACTAAGCAGAACACCGGGGAGCTGTTTTTT
CDR3 protein: CASSDNTKQNTGELFF

J gene: TRBJ2-7
D gene: .
clone size: .
V gene: TRBV18
CDR3 length: 13
CDR3 DNA: TGTGCCAGCTCACCTCAGGTCTCCTACGAGCAGTACTTC
CDR3 protein: CASSPQVSYEQYF

J gene: TRBJ1-2
D gene: .
clone size: .
V gene: TRBV25-1
CDR3 length: 14
CDR3 DNA: TGTGCCAGCAGTGAATACGAACGGGGAAGTGGCTACACCTTC
CDR3 protein: CASSEYERGSGYTF

J gene: TRBJ1-1
D gene: .
clone size: .
V gene: TRBV4-3
CDR3 length: 15
CDR3 DNA: TGCGCCAGCAGCCCTCGGACATGGAAGGACACTGAAGCTTTCTTT
CDR3 protein: CASSPRTWKDTEAFF

J gene: TRBJ1-1
D gene: .
clone size: .
V gene: TRBV4-3
CDR3 length: 16
CDR3 DNA: TGCGCCAGCAGCCAAGCCAGGACACTAATGAACACTGAAGCTTTCTTT
CDR3 protein: CASSQARTLMNTEAFF

J gene: TRBJ1-1
D gene: TRBD1
clone size: .
V gene: TRBV6-1
CDR3 length: 15
CDR3 DNA: TGTGCCAGCAATCCACCACAGGGGCAGAACACTGAAGCTTTCTTT
CDR3 protein: CASNPPQGQNTEAFF

J gene: TRBJ1-4
D gene: .
clone size: medium-sized
V gene: TRBV5-4
CDR3 length: 14
CDR3 DNA: TGTGCCAGCAGCAATATAGCCACTAATGAAAAACTGTTTTTT
CDR3 protein: CASSNIATNEKLFF

J gene: TRBJ1-4
D gene: .
clone size: .
V gene: TRBV5-1
CDR3 length: 14
CDR3 DNA: TGCGCCAGCAGCTTGGGGGACCTTGGTGAAAAACTGTTTTTT
CDR3 protein: CASSLGDLGEKLFF

J gene: TRBJ1-1
D gene: TRBD1
clone size: few
V gene: TRBV30
CDR3 length: 17
CDR3 DNA: TGTGCCTGGAGCGCGGAATTCTCCGGGACAGTTGGCACTGAAGCTTTCTTT
CDR3 protein: CAWSAEFSGTVGTEAFF

J gene: TRBJ2-3
D gene: TRBD1
clone size: few
V gene: TRBV19
CDR3 length: 16
CDR3 DNA: TGTGCCAGTAGCCAAGTGGGACAGGGGTTAACAGATACGCAGTATTTT
CDR3 protein: CASSQVGQGLTDTQYF

J gene: TRBJ1-5
D gene: TRBD1
clone size: .
V gene: TRBV7-8
CDR3 length: 15
CDR3 DNA: TGTGCCAGCAGCGCCCGACAGGGCTTCTCTCAGCCCCAGCATTTT
CDR3 protein: CASSARQGFSQPQHF

J gene: TRBJ1-5
D gene: .
clone size: .
V gene: TRBV6-5
CDR3 length: 15
CDR3 DNA: TGTGCCAGCAGTTATCACAGGGACAGCAATCAGCCCCAGCATTTT
CDR3 protein: CASSYHRDSNQPQHF

J gene: TRBJ2-1
D gene: .
clone size: once
V gene: TRBV7-6
CDR3 length: 14
CDR3 DNA: TGTGCCAGCAGCAGACGGTACTCCTACAATGAGCAGTTCTTC
CDR3 protein: CASSRRYSYNEQFF

J gene: TRBJ2-2
D gene: .
clone size: once
V gene: TRBV15
CDR3 length: 13
CDR3 DNA: TGTGCCACCTCTTCGGACGACACCGGGGAGCTGTTTTTT
CDR3 protein: CATSSDDTGELFF